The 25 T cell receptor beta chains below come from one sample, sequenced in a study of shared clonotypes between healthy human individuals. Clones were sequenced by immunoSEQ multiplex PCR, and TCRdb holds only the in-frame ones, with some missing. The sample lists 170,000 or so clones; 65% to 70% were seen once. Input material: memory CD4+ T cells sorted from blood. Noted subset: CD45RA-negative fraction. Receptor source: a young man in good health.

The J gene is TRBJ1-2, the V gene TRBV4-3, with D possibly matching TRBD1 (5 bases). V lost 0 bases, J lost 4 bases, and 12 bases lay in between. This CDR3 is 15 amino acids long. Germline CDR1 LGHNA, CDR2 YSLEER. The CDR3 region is CASSQDTQGIYGYTF. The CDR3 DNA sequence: TGCGCCAGCAGCCAAGATACGCAGGGAATCTATGGCTACACCTTC.

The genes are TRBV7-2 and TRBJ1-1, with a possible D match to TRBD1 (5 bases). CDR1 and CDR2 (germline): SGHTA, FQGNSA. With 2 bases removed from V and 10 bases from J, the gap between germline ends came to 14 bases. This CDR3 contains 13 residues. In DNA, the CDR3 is TGTGCCAGCAGCTTAAATCCAGGGAGACGAGCTTTCTTT. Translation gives CASSLNPGRRAFF.

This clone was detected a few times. The CDR3 sequence is CASRGLQSTDTQYF. CDR3 sequence (DNA): TGTGCCAGCAGAGGCTTACAAAGCACAGATACGCAGTATTTT. V gene TRBV5-8 combines with J gene TRBJ2-3; D is ambiguous. CDR1 is SGHTS and CDR2 is YDEGEE in the germline V gene. The ends were cut back, 5 bases at V and 0 bases at J, with 10 bases in the middle. The CDR3 consists of 14 residues.

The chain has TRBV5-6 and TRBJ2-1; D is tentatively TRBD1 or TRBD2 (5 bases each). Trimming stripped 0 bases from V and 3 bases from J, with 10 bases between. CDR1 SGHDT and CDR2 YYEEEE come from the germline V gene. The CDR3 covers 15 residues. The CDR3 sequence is CASSLGGIGYNEQFF. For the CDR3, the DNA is TGTGCCAGCAGCTTGGGGGGGATCGGCTACAATGAGCAGTTCTTC.

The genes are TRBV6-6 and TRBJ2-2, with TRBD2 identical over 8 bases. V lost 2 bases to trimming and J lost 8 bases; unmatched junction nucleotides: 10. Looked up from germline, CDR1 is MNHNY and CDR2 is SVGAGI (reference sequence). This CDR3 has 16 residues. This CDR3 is CASSYTGLREGGELFF. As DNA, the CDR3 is TGTGCCAGCAGTTACACCGGACTCCGGGAGGGGGGGGAGCTGTTTTTT.

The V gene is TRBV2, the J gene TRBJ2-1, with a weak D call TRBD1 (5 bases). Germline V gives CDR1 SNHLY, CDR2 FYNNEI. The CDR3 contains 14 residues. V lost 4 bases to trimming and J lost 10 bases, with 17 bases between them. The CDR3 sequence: CASSARVRAAEQFF. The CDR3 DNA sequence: TGTGCCAGCAGTGCCCGAGTCAGGGCCGCCGAGCAGTTCTTC.

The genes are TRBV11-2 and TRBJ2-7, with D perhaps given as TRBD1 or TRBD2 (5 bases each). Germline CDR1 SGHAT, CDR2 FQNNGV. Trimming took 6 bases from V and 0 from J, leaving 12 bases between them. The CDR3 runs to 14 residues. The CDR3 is CASSRDPSSYEQYF. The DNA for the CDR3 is TGTGCCAGCAGTCGGGACCCTAGCTCCTACGAGCAGTACTTC.

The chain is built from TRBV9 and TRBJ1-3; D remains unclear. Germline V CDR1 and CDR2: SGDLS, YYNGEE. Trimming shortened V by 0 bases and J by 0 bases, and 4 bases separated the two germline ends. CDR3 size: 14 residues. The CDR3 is CASSVESSGNTIYF. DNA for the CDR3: TGTGCCAGCAGCGTAGAGAGCTCTGGAAACACCATATATTTT.

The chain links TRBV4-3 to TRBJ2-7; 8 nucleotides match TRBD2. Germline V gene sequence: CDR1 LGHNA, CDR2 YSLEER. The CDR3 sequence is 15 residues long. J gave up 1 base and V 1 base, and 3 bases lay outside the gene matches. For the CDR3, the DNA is TGCGCCAGCAGCCAAGCGGTAGCGGGGTCCTACGAGCAGTACTTC. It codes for CASSQAVAGSYEQYF.

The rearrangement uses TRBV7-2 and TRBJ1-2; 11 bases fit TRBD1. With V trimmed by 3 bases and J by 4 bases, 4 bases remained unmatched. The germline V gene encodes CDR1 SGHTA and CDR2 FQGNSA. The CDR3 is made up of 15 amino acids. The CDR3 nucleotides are TGTGCCAGCAGCTTGGGACAGGGGGTTTTCTATGGCTACACCTTC. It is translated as CASSLGQGVFYGYTF.

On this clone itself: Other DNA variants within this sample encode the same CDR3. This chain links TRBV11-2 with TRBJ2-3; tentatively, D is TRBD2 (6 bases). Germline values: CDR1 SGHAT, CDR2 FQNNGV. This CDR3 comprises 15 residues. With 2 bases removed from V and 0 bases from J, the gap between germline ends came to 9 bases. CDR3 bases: TGTGCCAGCAGCTTACGGGGGACTAGCACAGATACGCAGTATTTT. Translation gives CASSLRGTSTDTQYF.

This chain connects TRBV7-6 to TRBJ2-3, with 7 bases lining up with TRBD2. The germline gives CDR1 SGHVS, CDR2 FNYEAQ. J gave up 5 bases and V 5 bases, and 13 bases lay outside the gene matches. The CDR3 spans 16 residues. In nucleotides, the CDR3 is TGTGCCAGCAGCCGCAATATGGGGCGGGAGTTAGATACGCAGTATTTT. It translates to CASSRNMGRELDTQYF.

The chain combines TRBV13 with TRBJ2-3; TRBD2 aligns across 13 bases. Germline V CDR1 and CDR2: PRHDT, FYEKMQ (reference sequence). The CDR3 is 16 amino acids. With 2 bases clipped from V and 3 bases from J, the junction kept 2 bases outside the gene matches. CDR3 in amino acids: CASSLWTSGRTDTQYF. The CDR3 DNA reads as TGTGCCAGCAGCTTATGGACTAGCGGGAGAACAGATACGCAGTATTTT.

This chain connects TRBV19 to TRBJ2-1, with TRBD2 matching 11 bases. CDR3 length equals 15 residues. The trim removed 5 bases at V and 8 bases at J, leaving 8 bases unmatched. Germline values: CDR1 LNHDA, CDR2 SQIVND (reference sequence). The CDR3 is CASSGTSGSLDEQFF. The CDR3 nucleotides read TGTGCCAGTAGTGGAACTAGCGGGAGCCTGGATGAGCAGTTCTTC.

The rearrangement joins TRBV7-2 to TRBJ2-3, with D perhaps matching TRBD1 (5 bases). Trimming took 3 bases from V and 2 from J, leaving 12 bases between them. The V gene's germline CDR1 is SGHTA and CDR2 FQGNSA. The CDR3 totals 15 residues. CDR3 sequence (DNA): TGTGCCAGCAGCTTGCGGCTACAGGTCACAGATACGCAGTATTTT. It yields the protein CASSLRLQVTDTQYF.

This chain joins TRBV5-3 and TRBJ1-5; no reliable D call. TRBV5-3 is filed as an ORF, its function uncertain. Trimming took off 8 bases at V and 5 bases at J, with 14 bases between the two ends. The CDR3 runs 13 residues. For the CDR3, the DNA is TGTGCCAGGGGAACAGAATCGTATCAGCCCCAGCATTTT. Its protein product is CARGTESYQPQHF.

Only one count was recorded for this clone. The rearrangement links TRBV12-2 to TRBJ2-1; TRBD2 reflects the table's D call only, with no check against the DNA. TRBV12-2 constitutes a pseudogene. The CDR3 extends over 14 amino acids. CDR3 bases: TGTGCAAGTCGCCCCCGGCCCCAGCGGGACGAGCAGTTCTTC. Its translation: CASRPRPQRDEQFF.

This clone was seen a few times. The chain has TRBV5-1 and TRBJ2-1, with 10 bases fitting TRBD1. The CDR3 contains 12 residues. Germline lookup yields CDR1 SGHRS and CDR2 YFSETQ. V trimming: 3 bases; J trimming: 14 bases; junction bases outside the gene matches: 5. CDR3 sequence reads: CASSYGQGGKFF. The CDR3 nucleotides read TGCGCCAGCAGCTACGGACAGGGGGGGAAGTTCTTC. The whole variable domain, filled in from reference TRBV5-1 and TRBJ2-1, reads KAGVTQTPRYLIKTRGQQVTLSCSPISGHRSVSWYQQTPGQGLQFLFEYFSETQRNKGNFPGRFSGRQFSNSRSEMNVSTLELGDSALYLCASSYGQGGKFFGPGTRLTVL.

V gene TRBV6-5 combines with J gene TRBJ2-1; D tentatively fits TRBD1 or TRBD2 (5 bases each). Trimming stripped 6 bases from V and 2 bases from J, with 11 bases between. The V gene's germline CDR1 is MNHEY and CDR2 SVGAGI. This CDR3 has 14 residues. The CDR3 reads CASRRDVAYNEQFF. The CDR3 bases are TGTGCCAGCAGAAGGGACGTCGCCTACAATGAGCAGTTCTTC.

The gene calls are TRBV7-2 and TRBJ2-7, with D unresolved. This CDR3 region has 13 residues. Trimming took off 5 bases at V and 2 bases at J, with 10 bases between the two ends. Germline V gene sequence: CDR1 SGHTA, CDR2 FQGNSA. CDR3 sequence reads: CASSPDPPYEQYF. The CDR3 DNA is TGTGCCAGCAGCCCTGATCCACCCTACGAGCAGTACTTC.

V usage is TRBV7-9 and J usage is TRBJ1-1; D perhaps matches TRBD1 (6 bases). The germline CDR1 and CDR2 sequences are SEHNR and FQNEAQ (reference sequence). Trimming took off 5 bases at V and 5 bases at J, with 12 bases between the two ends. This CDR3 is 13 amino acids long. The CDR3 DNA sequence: TGTGCCAGCAGCCGGGTGAGGGGGACTGAAGCTTTCTTT. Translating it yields CASSRVRGTEAFF.

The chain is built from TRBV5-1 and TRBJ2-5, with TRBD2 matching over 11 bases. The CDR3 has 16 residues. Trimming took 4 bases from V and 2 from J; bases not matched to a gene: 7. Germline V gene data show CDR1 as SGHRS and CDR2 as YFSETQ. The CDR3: CASSPGLAEPQETQYF. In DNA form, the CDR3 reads TGCGCCAGCAGCCCGGGACTAGCGGAACCACAAGAGACCCAGTACTTC.

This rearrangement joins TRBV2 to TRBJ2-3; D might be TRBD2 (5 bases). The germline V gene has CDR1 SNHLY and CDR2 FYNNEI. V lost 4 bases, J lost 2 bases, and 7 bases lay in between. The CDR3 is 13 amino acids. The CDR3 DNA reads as TGTGCCAGCAGTGTTGACTACACAGATACGCAGTATTTT. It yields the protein CASSVDYTDTQYF.

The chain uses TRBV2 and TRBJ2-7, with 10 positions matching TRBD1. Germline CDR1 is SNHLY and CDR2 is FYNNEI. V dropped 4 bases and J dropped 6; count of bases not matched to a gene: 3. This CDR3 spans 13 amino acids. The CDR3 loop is CASSAGTGVEQYF. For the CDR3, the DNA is TGTGCCAGCAGTGCCGGGACAGGGGTCGAGCAGTACTTC.

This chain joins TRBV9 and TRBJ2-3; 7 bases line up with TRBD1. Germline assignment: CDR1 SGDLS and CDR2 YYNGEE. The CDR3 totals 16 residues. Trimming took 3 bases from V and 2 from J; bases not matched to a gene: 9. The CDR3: CASSENPGQTTDTQYF. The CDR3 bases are TGTGCCAGCAGCGAAAATCCGGGACAGACCACAGATACGCAGTATTTT.